This is a list of T cell receptor beta chains from one sample in a study of blood T cells in healthy people across ages. TCRdb reprocessed the 5' RACE reads via MiXCR and lists one record per CDR3 protein. The profile shows hundreds of thousands of distinct CDR3 sequences, 40% to 50% of them singletons. Sequenced sample: blood. These TCRs come from a man aged 55 to 70 in good health. The CDR3 runs from the conserved cysteine through the conserved F or W. The D gene is left open where the match is weak. Not all rows give a size; the values are once, few, many and, for expanded clones, a class.

clone_size	v_call	d_call	j_call	cdr3_nt	cdr3_aa
NA	TRBV9	TRBD2	TRBJ2-5	TGTGCCAGCAGCCCCGATACTAGCGGGGGGGCATCGGTGACCCAGTACTTC	CASSPDTSGGASVTQYF
NA	TRBV4-3	NA	TRBJ2-5	TGCGCCAGCAGCCAAAGTCCCGGGATTTCCAATGAGCAGTACTTC	CASSQSPGISNEQYF
NA	TRBV7-2	NA	TRBJ2-3	TGTGCCAGCAGCTTTTGGGGTGGAAACACAGATACGCAGTATTTT	CASSFWGGNTDTQYF
few	TRBV10-3	NA	TRBJ2-3	TGTGCCATCAGTGAAAGGGAACATGGGGTAGATACGCAGTATTTT	CAISEREHGVDTQYF
NA	TRBV18	TRBD1	TRBJ1-1	TGTGCCAGCTCACCACAGCGACAGGGGGCGAACACTGAAGCTTTCTTT	CASSPQRQGANTEAFF
few	TRBV6-5	NA	TRBJ2-2	TGTGCCACCCAGACGGCCAACACCGGGGAGCTGTTTTTT	CATQTANTGELFF
NA	TRBV20-1	TRBD2	TRBJ2-2	TGCAGTGCCCCTGGGGCTAGCGGACCCGGGGAGCTGTTTTTT	CSAPGASGPGELFF
NA	TRBV6-2/TRBV6-3	NA	TRBJ1-1	TGTGCCAGCAGTTCGCGCATAGCTTTGAACACTGAAGCTTTCTTT	CASSSRIALNTEAFF
few	TRBV12-3/TRBV12-4	NA	TRBJ2-5	TGTGCCAGCAGCATGTCCGTCCGGGGCCGGGAGACCCAGTACTTC	CASSMSVRGRETQYF
NA	TRBV7-6	NA	TRBJ2-2	TGTGCCAGCACCGGACTTGGACAGACGAACACCGGGGAGCTGTTTTTT	CASTGLGQTNTGELFF
few	TRBV7-2	TRBD1	TRBJ2-4	TGTGCCAGCAGCTTTGACAGGGATGTCAAAAACATTCAGTACTTC	CASSFDRDVKNIQYF
few	TRBV14	NA	TRBJ2-5	TGTGCCAGCAGCCAAGGAGGTTACTCAGAGACCCAGTACTTC	CASSQGGYSETQYF
once	TRBV6-1	NA	TRBJ1-6	TGTGCCAGCAGTGTGACACCCCTCCACTTT	CASSVTPLHF
many	TRBV20-1	TRBD1	TRBJ2-7	TGCAGTGCCCCCTTATTCACAGGGGCCGAGCAGTACTTC	CSAPLFTGAEQYF
few	TRBV18	TRBD2	TRBJ2-1	TGTGCCAGCTCACCTGTGCTAGCGGGCAATGAGCAGTTCTTC	CASSPVLAGNEQFF
few	TRBV5-4	NA	TRBJ2-3	TGTGCCAGCAGCTTAGGAGAGGGAGATACGCAGTATTTT	CASSLGEGDTQYF
NA	TRBV9	NA	TRBJ1-2	TGTGCCAGCAGCGTAGCCCCAGGGTCGGGCTATGGCTACACCTTC	CASSVAPGSGYGYTF
few	TRBV6-6	TRBD1	TRBJ1-2	TGTGCCAGCAGTTTAAGAAGTCCGGGACAGGGGGCGGATGGCTACACCTTC	CASSLRSPGQGADGYTF
NA	TRBV12-3/TRBV12-4	TRBD1	TRBJ1-5	TGTGCCAGCAGTCTGGACAGGAGTAGCAATCAGCCCCAGCATTTT	CASSLDRSSNQPQHF
NA	TRBV6-2/TRBV6-3	NA	TRBJ2-5	TGTGCCAGCACCGCGGCGGGGCGAGAGACCCAGTACTTC	CASTAAGRETQYF
once	TRBV30	NA	TRBJ2-7	TGTGCCTGGAGTGTAGGGCAGGGTCGCTCCTACGAGCAGTACTTC	CAWSVGQGRSYEQYF
NA	TRBV28	NA	TRBJ1-3	TGTGCCAGCAGTTCCCCGGTGGGGGGGCGTGGAAACACCATATATTTT	CASSSPVGGRGNTIYF
few	TRBV2	NA	TRBJ1-2	TGTGCCAGCACAGTCGCGAGGCAAGGGCGAAGCTATGGCTACACCTTC	CASTVARQGRSYGYTF
few	TRBV19	TRBD1	TRBJ1-2	TGTGCCAGTAGTCCCCGGGCAGGGGGCGCGTCTCTCTATGGCTACACCTTC	CASSPRAGGASLYGYTF
NA	TRBV7-8	TRBD2	TRBJ2-1	TGTGCCAGCAGCTCCTTCCCGCTAGCGGGGGAATACAATGAGCAGTTCTTC	CASSSFPLAGEYNEQFF
NA	TRBV29-1	NA	TRBJ1-4	TGCAGCGTTGAATCCGGGCTTTTTAATGAAAAACTGTTTTTT	CSVESGLFNEKLFF
NA	TRBV27	NA	TRBJ1-6	TGTGCCAGCAGACTGGGAAACGCAGGGTGGAGGTCACCCCTCCACTTT	CASRLGNAGWRSPLHF
NA	TRBV7-9	NA	TRBJ2-7	TGTGCCAGCAGCTTAGACACAGCTTCGTCCGAGCAGTACTTC	CASSLDTASSEQYF
NA	TRBV20-1	TRBD1	TRBJ2-5	TGCAGTGCTAGCCGCACAGGGGGTGGGCAAGGGACCCAGTACTTC	CSASRTGGGQGTQYF
many	TRBV20-1	TRBD1	TRBJ2-7	TGCAGTGCTCGACAGGGGTCCTACGAGCAGTACTTC	CSARQGSYEQYF
NA	TRBV15	NA	TRBJ2-5	TGTGCCACCAGCAGAGATGGGGGCAATCTAGAGACCCAGTACTTC	CATSRDGGNLETQYF
NA	TRBV7-2	NA	TRBJ1-6	TGTGCCAGCAGCTTACCCCCCGCGGTCACTGATTCACCCCTCCACTTT	CASSLPPAVTDSPLHF
NA	TRBV10-3	TRBD2	TRBJ2-3	TGTGCCATCAAGGCGGGGGGGTCAAGGGCAGATACGCAGTATTTT	CAIKAGGSRADTQYF
NA	TRBV14	TRBD2	TRBJ2-3	TGTGCCAGCAGCCCGCGGGAGCGGGGTGGCACAGATACGCAGTATTTT	CASSPRERGGTDTQYF
NA	TRBV4-1	NA	TRBJ1-5	TGCGCCAGCAGCCAAGTCCAGCAAGTGGGGGATCAGCCCCAGCATTTT	CASSQVQQVGDQPQHF
once	TRBV4-1	NA	TRBJ2-7	TGCGCCAGCAGCCAAAGAGGGAGAGGTTGGGACTACGAGCAGTACTTC	CASSQRGRGWDYEQYF
NA	TRBV19	NA	TRBJ1-1	TGTGCCAGTACCCCTTCCCGGCGGACTGAAGCTTTCTTT	CASTPSRRTEAFF
NA	TRBV12-3/TRBV12-4	NA	TRBJ1-1	TGTGCCAGCAGTTTAATGTCCCGAGTGACTGAAGCTTTCTTT	CASSLMSRVTEAFF
many	TRBV7-2	TRBD1	TRBJ2-7	TGTGCCAGCAGCGCCACCGGGACAGGGAACTACGAGCAGTACTTC	CASSATGTGNYEQYF
NA	TRBV20-1	NA	TRBJ2-7	TGCAGTGCGCTCCAGGGAGTCCCCTACGAGCAGTACTTC	CSALQGVPYEQYF
NA	TRBV4-3	NA	TRBJ2-3	TGCGCCAGCAGCCAAGATCGAGTTAGCACAGATACGCAGTATTTT	CASSQDRVSTDTQYF
NA	TRBV11-2	NA	TRBJ1-6	TGTGCCAGCAGCTTAGTCGGCAGGGGTAATTCACCCCTCCACTTT	CASSLVGRGNSPLHF
NA	TRBV7-9	NA	TRBJ2-3	TGTGCCAGCAGCTCGAGAGGTACAGTTAGCACAGATACGCAGTATTTT	CASSSRGTVSTDTQYF
NA	TRBV12-3/TRBV12-4	NA	TRBJ1-6	TGTGCCAGCAGTTTAATAGGCGACAGTGGCTATAATTCACCCCTCCACTTT	CASSLIGDSGYNSPLHF
few	TRBV10-3	NA	TRBJ2-7	TGTGCCATCAGAAACAAAGACAACTCCTACGAGCAGTACTTC	CAIRNKDNSYEQYF
NA	TRBV5-1	TRBD1	TRBJ1-2	TGCGCCAGCAGCCCTTCAGGGGGGGCAGAAAGGGGCTACACCTTC	CASSPSGGAERGYTF
NA	TRBV21-1	NA	TRBJ2-3	TGTGCCGGTGGGGCGGGACTAGCGTGCGCAGATACGCAGTATTTT	CAGGAGLACADTQYF
NA	TRBV20-1	NA	TRBJ2-1	TGCAGTGCCATAGTGTACGCGGGAAAGGCCAATGAGCAGTTCTTC	CSAIVYAGKANEQFF
few	TRBV5-1	NA	TRBJ2-6	TGCGCCAGCAGCTCGATCGACTCTGGGGCCAACGTCCTGACTTTC	CASSSIDSGANVLTF
NA	TRBV3-1	NA	TRBJ1-6	TGTGCCAGCAGCCAACCCCCATTGAGGTCCCTCCACTTT	CASSQPPLRSLHF
few	TRBV4-2	TRBD1	TRBJ2-4	TGTGCCAGCAGCCCCTCCGGGACAGCCACAGCCAAAAACATTCAGTACTTC	CASSPSGTATAKNIQYF
NA	TRBV5-1	NA	TRBJ2-7	TGCGCCAGCAGTTTAGGCGGACAGTTCTACGAGCAGTACTTC	CASSLGGQFYEQYF
NA	TRBV20-1	NA	TRBJ2-5	TGCAGTGCAGCCGGGACGCCTCAAGAGACCCAGTACTTC	CSAAGTPQETQYF
NA	TRBV15	NA	TRBJ2-5	TGTGCCACCAGCAGAGATTTCGAGGAGACCCAGTACTTC	CATSRDFEETQYF
few	TRBV14	NA	TRBJ1-1	TGTGCCAGCAGCCAAGTGAGACAGAAGACTGAAGCTTTCTTT	CASSQVRQKTEAFF